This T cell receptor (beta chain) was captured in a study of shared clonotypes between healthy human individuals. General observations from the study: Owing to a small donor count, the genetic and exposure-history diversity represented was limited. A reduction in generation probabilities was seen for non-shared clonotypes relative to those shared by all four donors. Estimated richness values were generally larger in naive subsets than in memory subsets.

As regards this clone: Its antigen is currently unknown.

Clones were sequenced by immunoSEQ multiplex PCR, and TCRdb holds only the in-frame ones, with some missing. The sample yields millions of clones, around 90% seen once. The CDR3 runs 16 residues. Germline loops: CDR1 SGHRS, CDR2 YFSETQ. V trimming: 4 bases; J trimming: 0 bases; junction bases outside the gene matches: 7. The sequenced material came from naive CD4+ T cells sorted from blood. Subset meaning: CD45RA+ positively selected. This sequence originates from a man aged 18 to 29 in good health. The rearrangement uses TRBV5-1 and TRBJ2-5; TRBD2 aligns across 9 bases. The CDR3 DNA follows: TGCGCCAGCAGCCTTGGGCCTAGCGGGAACCAAGAGACCCAGTACTTC. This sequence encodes CASSLGPSGNQETQYF.